This is a list of T cell receptor beta chains from one sample in a study of T cell repertoires in cytomegalovirus infection. TCRdb fed the reads into MiXCR, producing one record per CDR3 protein. The table includes about 310,000 distinct CDR3 sequences, roughly 16% detected once. The sequenced sample consisted of PBMCs. The receptors shown here come from a human donor in good health (CMV status not recorded). Some clones in this sample may be carry-over from other donors' samples. Each CDR3 is given with its conserved first and last residue. D genes are given only for firm matches. The size field is filled for only some rows; it gives once, few, many or a size class.

>TRBD1|TRBV20-1|-|TRBJ2-7
CSARQGPYEQYF
TGCAGTGCCCGACAGGGTCCCTACGAGCAGTACTTC
>TRBD1|TRBV5-6|few|TRBJ2-7
CASSPGGTGRAYEQYF
TGTGCCAGCAGCCCCGGCGGGACAGGCCGAGCCTACGAGCAGTACTTC
>TRBD2|TRBV7-2|medium-sized|TRBJ2-7
CASSLDLLAGKQYF
TGTGCCAGCAGCTTAGACCTTCTAGCGGGGAAGCAGTACTTC
>-|TRBV6-2/TRBV6-3|few|TRBJ2-1
CASSSYRQGRGNEQFF
TGTGCCAGCAGTTCATACCGGCAGGGGAGGGGCAATGAGCAGTTCTTC
>-|TRBV5-6|-|TRBJ2-4
CASSLMVTNIQYF
TGTGCCAGCAGCTTGATGGTTACAAACATTCAGTACTTC
>TRBD2|TRBV11-3|-|TRBJ2-7
CASSFSGGEQYF
TGTGCCAGCAGCTTTAGCGGGGGGGAGCAGTACTTC
>-|TRBV6-6|many|TRBJ2-7
CASTNPGRDGVYEQYF
TGTGCCAGCACCAACCCCGGCCGGGACGGAGTCTACGAGCAGTACTTC
>-|TRBV6-1|many|TRBJ1-1
CASSEGPGVNTEAFF
TGTGCCAGCAGTGAAGGGCCCGGAGTGAACACTGAAGCTTTCTTT
>TRBD1|TRBV7-2|-|TRBJ2-7
CASSLRGHGDRRYSYEQYF
TGTGCCAGCAGCTTAAGGGGGCACGGGGACAGGCGGTATTCCTACGAGCAGTACTTC
>-|TRBV28|-|TRBJ1-2
CASGVTYGYTF
TGTGCCAGCGGTGTGACCTATGGCTACACCTTC
>-|TRBV12-3/TRBV12-4|-|TRBJ1-5
CASSWGGPQHF
TGTGCCAGCAGTTGGGGAGGGCCCCAGCATTTT
>-|TRBV7-9|-|TRBJ1-1
CASSLEANEAFF
TGTGCCAGCAGCTTAGAGGCTAACGAAGCTTTCTTT
>TRBD2|TRBV6-2/TRBV6-3|many|TRBJ2-1
CASSYAGTSGGLDEQFF
TGTGCCAGCAGTTACGCGGGGACTAGCGGGGGATTGGATGAGCAGTTCTTC
>-|TRBV4-1|-|TRBJ2-7
CASSQAGFYEQYF
TGCGCCAGCAGCCAAGCCGGATTCTACGAGCAGTACTTC
>-|TRBV7-2|many|TRBJ2-3
CASSSPGGPPGSTDTQYF
TGTGCCAGCAGCTCTCCTGGGGGGCCTCCAGGCTCGACAGATACGCAGTATTTT
>-|TRBV5-1|-|TRBJ2-3
CASSRGERDTDTQYF
TGCGCCAGCAGCCGAGGGGAAAGGGATACAGATACGCAGTATTTT
>-|TRBV7-6|-|TRBJ2-2
CASSLERGAHRGELFF
TGTGCCAGCAGCTTGGAACGGGGGGCCCACAGGGGGGAGCTGTTTTTT
>-|TRBV19|-|TRBJ1-4
CATTSVRRGEKLLF
TGTGCCACGACCTCTGTGCGGCGCGGTGAAAAACTGTTGTTT
>TRBD2|TRBV9|few|TRBJ2-5
CASSGGTRVETQYF
TGTGCCAGCAGCGGGGGGACTAGAGTAGAGACCCAGTACTTC
>TRBD1|TRBV12-3/TRBV12-4|many|TRBJ1-5
CASTLGQSNQPQHF
TGTGCCAGCACCCTGGGACAGTCCAATCAGCCCCAGCATTTT